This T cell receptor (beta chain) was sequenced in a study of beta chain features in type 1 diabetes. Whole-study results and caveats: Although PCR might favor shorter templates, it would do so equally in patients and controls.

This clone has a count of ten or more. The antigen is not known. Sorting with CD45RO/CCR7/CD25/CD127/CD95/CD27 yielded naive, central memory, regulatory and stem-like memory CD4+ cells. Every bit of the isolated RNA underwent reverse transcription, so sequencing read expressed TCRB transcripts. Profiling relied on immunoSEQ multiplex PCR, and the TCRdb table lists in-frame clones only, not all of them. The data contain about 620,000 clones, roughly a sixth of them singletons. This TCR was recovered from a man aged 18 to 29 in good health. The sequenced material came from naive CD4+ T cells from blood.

This CDR3 is CASHRDTNEKLFF. The CDR3 region has the DNA TGTGCCAGTCACCGGGACACTAATGAAAAACTGTTTTTT. The V and J genes are TRBV25-1 and TRBJ1-4; weak D call: TRBD1 (5 bases). The length of the CDR3 is 13 residues. Between the trimmed V and J ends, which lost 9 bases and 2 bases, there was a span of 10 bases. Germline V gene data show CDR1 as MGHDK and CDR2 as SYGVNS.